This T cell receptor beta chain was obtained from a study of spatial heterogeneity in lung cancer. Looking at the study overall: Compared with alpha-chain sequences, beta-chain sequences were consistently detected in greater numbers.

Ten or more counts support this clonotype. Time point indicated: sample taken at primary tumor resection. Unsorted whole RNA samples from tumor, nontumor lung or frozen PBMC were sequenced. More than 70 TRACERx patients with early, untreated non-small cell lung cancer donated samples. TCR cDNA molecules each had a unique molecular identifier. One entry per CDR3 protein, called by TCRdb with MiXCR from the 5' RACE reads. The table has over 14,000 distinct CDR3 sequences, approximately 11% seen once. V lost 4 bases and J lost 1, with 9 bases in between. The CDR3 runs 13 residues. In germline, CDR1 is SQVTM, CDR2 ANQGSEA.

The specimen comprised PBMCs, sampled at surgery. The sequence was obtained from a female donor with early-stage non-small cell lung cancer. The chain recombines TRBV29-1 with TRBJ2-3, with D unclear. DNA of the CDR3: TGCAGCGTTGGACAAAAAGGCACAGATACGCAGTATTTT. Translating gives CSVGQKGTDTQYF.